This T cell receptor beta chain was found in a study of blood T cells in healthy people across ages. V gave up 4 bases and J gave up 3 bases; unmatched junction bases: 9. The germline CDR1 and CDR2 sequences are DFQATT and SNEGSKA (reference sequence). The CDR3 runs 14 residues. Together with a sample-barcoded 5' primer, a J-beta primer mix was included in a second PCR lasting about 7 to 12 cycles. With 12 random nucleotides, a template-switch adaptor tagged each individual cDNA molecule. From the 5' RACE reads, TCRdb called clonotypes with MiXCR, one entry per CDR3 protein. The sample lists some 1,000,000 distinct CDR3 sequences, less than 25% occurring once. This sample also belongs to another study, concerning T cells of mothers and their children. As that report states: Donors were a few healthy Caucasian mothers and their six children. Persistent microchimeric T cell clones were not found at ~100 per million sensitivity.

Sequenced sample: blood. This chain joins TRBV20-1 and TRBJ2-7, with 7 bases aligning to TRBD2. The sequence derives from a girl aged 2-9 years in good health. The CDR3 nucleotides read TGCAGTGCTACCACCAAGACTAGCTTCTACGAGCAGTACTTC. Translating gives CSATTKTSFYEQYF.